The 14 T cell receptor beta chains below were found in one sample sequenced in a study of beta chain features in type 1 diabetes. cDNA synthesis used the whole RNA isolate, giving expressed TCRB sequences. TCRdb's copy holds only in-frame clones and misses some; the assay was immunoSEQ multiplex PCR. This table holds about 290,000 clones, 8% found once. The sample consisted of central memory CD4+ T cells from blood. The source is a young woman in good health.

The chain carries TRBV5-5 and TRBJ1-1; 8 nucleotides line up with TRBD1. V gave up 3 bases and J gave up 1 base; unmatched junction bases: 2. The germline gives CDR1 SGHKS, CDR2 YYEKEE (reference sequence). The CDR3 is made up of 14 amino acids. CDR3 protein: CASSSGTGNTEAFF. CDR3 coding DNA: TGTGCCAGCAGCTCCGGGACAGGGAACACTGAAGCTTTCTTT.

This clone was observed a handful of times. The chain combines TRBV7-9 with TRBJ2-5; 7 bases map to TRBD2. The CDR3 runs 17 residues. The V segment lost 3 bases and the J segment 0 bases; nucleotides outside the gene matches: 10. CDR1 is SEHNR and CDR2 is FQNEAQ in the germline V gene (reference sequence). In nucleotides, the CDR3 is TGTGCCAGCAGCTTGGGGGGGTTCGGACACGACCAAGAGACCCAGTACTTC. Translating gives CASSLGGFGHDQETQYF. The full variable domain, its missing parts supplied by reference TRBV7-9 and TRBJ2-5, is DTGVSQNPRHKITKRGQNVTFRCDPISEHNRLYWYRQTLGQGPEFLTYFQNEAQLEKSRLLSDRFSAERPKGSFSTLEIQRTEQGDSAMYLCASSLGGFGHDQETQYFGPGTRLLVL.

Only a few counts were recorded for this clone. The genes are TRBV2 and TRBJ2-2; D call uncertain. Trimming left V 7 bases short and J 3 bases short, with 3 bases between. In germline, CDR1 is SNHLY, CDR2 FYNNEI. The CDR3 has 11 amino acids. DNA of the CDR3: TGTGCCAGCACTTACACCGGGGAGCTGTTTTTT. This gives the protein CASTYTGELFF.

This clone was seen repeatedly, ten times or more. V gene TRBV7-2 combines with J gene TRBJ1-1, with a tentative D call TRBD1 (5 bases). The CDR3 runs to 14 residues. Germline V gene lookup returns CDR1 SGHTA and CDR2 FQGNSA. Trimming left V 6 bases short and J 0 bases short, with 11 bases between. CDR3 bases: TGTGCCAGCAGGCATGGGACCCTGAACACTGAAGCTTTCTTT. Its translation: CASRHGTLNTEAFF.

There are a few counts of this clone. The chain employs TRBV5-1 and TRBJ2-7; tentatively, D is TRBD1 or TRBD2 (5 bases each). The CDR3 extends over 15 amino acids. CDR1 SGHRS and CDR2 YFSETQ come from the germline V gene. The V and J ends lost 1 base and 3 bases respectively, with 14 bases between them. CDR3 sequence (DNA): TGCGCCAGCAGCTTGAGCCCGGGACCCAACTACGAGCAGTACGTC. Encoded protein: CASSLSPGPNYEQYV.

CDR3: CASSAGPNEQYV. The CDR3 DNA reads TGTGCCAGCAGCGCGGGACCGAACGAGCAGTACGTC. The chain links TRBV5-4 to TRBJ2-7; a possible D gene is TRBD2 (6 bases). This CDR3 is 12 amino acids long. V was trimmed by 4 bases and J by 5 bases, leaving 10 bases between them. Germline values: CDR1 SGHNT, CDR2 YYREEE (reference sequence).

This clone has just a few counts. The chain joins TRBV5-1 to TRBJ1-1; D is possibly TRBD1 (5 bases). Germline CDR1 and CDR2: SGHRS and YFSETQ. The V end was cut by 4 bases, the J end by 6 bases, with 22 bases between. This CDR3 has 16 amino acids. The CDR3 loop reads CASSLRGNSPGSEAFF. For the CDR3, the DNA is TGCGCCAGCAGCCTTCGCGGGAACTCACCAGGGTCTGAAGCTTTCTTT.

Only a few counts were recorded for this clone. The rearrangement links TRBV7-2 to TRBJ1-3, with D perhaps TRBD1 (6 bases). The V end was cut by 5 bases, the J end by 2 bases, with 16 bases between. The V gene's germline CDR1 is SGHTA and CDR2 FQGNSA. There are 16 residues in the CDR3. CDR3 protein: CASSTPGAVTGNTIYF. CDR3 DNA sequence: TGTGCCAGCAGCACCCCAGGGGCAGTCACTGGAAACACCATATATTTT.

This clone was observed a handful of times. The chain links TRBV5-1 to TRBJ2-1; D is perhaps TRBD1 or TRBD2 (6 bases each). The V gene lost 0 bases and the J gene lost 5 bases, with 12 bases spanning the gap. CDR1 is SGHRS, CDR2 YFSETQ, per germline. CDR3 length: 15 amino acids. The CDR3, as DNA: TGCGCCAGCAGCTTGGCGGGGGCGGGTAACAATGAGCAGTTCTTC. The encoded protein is CASSLAGAGNNEQFF.

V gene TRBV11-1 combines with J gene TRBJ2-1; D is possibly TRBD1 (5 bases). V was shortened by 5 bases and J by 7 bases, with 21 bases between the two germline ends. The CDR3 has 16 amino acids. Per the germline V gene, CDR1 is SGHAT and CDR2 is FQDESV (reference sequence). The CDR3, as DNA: TGTGCCAGCAGCCCCAGGCAGGGCTTAACATGGAATGAGCAGTTCTTC. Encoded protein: CASSPRQGLTWNEQFF.

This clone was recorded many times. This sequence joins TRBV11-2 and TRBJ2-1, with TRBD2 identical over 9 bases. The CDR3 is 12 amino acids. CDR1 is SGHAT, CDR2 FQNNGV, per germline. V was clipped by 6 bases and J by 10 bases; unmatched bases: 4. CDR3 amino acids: CASRPTSGEQFF. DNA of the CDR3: TGTGCCAGCAGACCCACTAGCGGGGAGCAGTTCTTC.

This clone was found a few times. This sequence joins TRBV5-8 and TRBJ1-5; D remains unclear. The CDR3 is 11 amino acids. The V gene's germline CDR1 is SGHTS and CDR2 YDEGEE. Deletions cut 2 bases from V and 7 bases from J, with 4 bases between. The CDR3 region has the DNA TGTGCCAGCAGCTTCCCCCAGCCCCAGCATTTT. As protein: CASSFPQPQHF.

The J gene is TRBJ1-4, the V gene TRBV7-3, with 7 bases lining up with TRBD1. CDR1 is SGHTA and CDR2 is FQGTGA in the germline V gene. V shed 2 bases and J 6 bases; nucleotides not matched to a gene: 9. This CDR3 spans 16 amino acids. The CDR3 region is CASSLPLTGRDEKLFF. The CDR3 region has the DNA TGTGCCAGCAGCTTACCACTGACAGGGAGGGATGAAAAACTGTTTTTT.

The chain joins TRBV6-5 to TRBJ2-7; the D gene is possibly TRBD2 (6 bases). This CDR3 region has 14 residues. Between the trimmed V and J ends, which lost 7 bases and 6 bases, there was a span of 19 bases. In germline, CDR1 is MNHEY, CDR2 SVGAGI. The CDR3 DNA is TGTGCCAGCACTGAGACGGGAGTTGAGGGCGAGCAGTACTTC. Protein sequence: CASTETGVEGEQYF.